A selection of T cell receptor beta chains follows, all from one sample in a study of T cells expressing NK-cell markers. TCRdb re-called the 5' RACE reads and gives one entry per CDR3 protein, without DNA. Its table records 150,000 to 200,000 distinct CDR3 sequences. The sequencing sample was made of blood T cells: a sorted CD56 or NKG2C T cell subset, CD4+ or CD8+ T cells, or bulk PBMC T cells (not recorded which). These receptors came from a man aged 18-69 years in good health. The CDR3 runs from the conserved cysteine through the conserved F or W.

v_gene,j_gene,CDR3aa
TRBV6-2/TRBV6-3,TRBJ2-7,CASSYVATAGEQYF
TRBV6-1,TRBJ2-3,CASSEDGGQRTDTQYF
TRBV21-1,TRBJ1-5,CASSFRGDWQPQHF
TRBV6-5,TRBJ1-1,CASSYSWKNTEAFF
TRBV3-1,TRBJ2-5,CASSQDGGLNQETQYF
TRBV27,TRBJ2-6,CASSFSSSGANVLTF
TRBV11-2,TRBJ2-7,CASSIRAYEQYF
TRBV2,TRBJ1-6,CASSEKYRRDISPLHF
TRBV2,TRBJ1-2,CASSEIGQATRGYTF
TRBV12-3/TRBV12-4,TRBJ1-4,CASTLGDEKLFF
TRBV12-3/TRBV12-4,TRBJ2-1,CASRTGGFDEQFF
TRBV5-6,TRBJ2-7,CASSLDSDRVVHEQYF
TRBV2,TRBJ1-1,CASSGQLGAFF
TRBV28,TRBJ1-4,CASSSLRGGVEEKLFF
TRBV12-3/TRBV12-4,TRBJ2-7,CASSPTGGPGGEQYF
TRBV6-2/TRBV6-3,TRBJ2-1,CASSYTSGWNEQFF
TRBV29-1,TRBJ2-1,CSVSGGAYNEQFF
TRBV7-2,TRBJ2-1,CASSYRTGGIYNEQFF
TRBV3-1,TRBJ2-1,CASSQESPRLAGELNSYNEQFF
TRBV28,TRBJ2-7,CASHASGEQYF
TRBV7-9,TRBJ2-6,CASSLRGGSGANVLTF
TRBV5-4,TRBJ2-2,CASSFRGGTGELFF
TRBV20-1,TRBJ2-3,CSARDQVVAGGQYF
TRBV12-3/TRBV12-4,TRBJ2-1,CASRGAGTGVYNEQFF
TRBV12-3/TRBV12-4,TRBJ2-2,CASSSNSGTGFDTGELFF
TRBV5-6,TRBJ2-7,CASSPAGPNEQYF
TRBV21-1,TRBJ2-3,CASSKVDRLPSTDTQYF
TRBV12-3/TRBV12-4,TRBJ2-5,CASSWLAPRGETQYF
TRBV11-1,TRBJ2-3,CASSSDQTPGLATDTQYF
TRBV5-6,TRBJ2-2,CASTGLPGELFF
TRBV28,TRBJ1-4,CASSLITVEKLFF
TRBV7-9,TRBJ1-1,CASSKPRGGLNTEAFF
TRBV5-1,TRBJ2-5,CASSPGLADWMKTQYF
TRBV28,TRBJ2-3,CASSSRVADTQYF
TRBV10-1,TRBJ1-5,CASRGQAPNSNQPQHF
TRBV6-1,TRBJ1-1,CASSGGYLAEAFF
TRBV15,TRBJ2-2,CATRGGTGDTGELFF
TRBV6-4,TRBJ2-5,CASSENGNAETQYF
TRBV12-3/TRBV12-4,TRBJ2-3,CASSFELRGYTDTQYF
TRBV7-9,TRBJ2-5,CASSSDLAGGRKTQYF
TRBV12-3/TRBV12-4,TRBJ2-5,CASRGDSSLQETQYF
TRBV15,TRBJ2-3,CATSRDSGGDTQYF
TRBV20-1,TRBJ1-6,CSARGRTSSYNSPLHF
TRBV5-6,TRBJ2-7,CASSPDRDEQYF
TRBV7-8,TRBJ2-3,CASSRSGGTDTQYF
TRBV7-8,TRBJ2-5,CASSSMTDYSWETQYF
TRBV5-4,TRBJ2-7,CASSYRQGAYEQYF
TRBV7-9,TRBJ2-7,CASRTGKNEQYF
TRBV6-1,TRBJ2-5,CASSLGPTGETQYF
TRBV7-9,TRBJ2-2,CASSSPPATGELFF
TRBV5-1,TRBJ2-3,CASSAYQDRPDTQYF
TRBV7-9,TRBJ2-5,CASSSGQETQYF
TRBV14,TRBJ2-1,CASSLRTRFYEQFF
TRBV6-5,TRBJ2-4,CASSYRDRPDYGAKNIQYF
TRBV5-6,TRBJ1-4,CASSSSTAPFEKLFF
TRBV5-4,TRBJ1-2,CASSLGGKQGSYGYTF
TRBV25-1,TRBJ1-6,CASSGVDYNSPLHF